There are many counts of the clone carrying this TCR beta chain. Its antigen is not identified. Graves' hyperthyroidism was deemed stable absent ophthalmopathy progression within 18 months. Hyperthyroidism, newly diagnosed and lasting under 2 months, affected patients aged 18 to 65. Germline CDR1 and CDR2: SGHKS and YYEKEE (reference sequence). This CDR3 is 17 amino acids long. Germline trimming cut 3 bases from V and 7 bases from J; bases unmatched to any gene: 15. Amplification yielded TCR beta CDR3 regions, with RNA transcripts as the source. A first-round RT-PCR of the TCR CDR3 used the HTBI primer set. A single record per CDR3 protein comes from TCRdb applying MiXCR to the multiplex PCR reads. The table lists about 570,000 distinct CDR3 sequences, around 13% of them singletons. These data are taken from a study of T cells in Graves' hyperthyroidism and ophthalmopathy. General study results and limits: Using 13 V-J features, a model discriminated ophthalmopathy from stable hyperthyroidism. Before onset, ophthalmopathy was predicted by the model a median about six months earlier.

This chain uses TRBV5-5 with TRBJ2-2, with 7 bases matching TRBD2. Sequenced sample: blood. The source is a middle-aged woman with Graves' hyperthyroidism. CDR3 DNA sequence: TGTGCCAGCAGCTGGGGGGGGGGTCTTGGAGCCAGCGGGGAGCTGTTTTTT. Translating gives CASSWGGGLGASGELFF.